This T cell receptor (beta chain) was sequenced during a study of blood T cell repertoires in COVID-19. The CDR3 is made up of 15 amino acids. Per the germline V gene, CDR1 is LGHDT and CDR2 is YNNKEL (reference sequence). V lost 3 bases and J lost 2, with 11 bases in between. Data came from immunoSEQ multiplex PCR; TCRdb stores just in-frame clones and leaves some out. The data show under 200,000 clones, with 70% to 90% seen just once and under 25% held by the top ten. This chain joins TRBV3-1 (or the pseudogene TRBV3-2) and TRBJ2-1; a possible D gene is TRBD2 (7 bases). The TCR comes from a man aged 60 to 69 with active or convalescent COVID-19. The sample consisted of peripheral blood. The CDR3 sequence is CASSHAGATYNEQFF. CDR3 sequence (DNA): TGTGCCAGCAGCCACGCGGGGGCAACCTACAATGAGCAGTTCTTC.